A selection of T cell receptor beta chains follows, all from one sample in a study of graft-versus-host responses after intestinal transplantation. No cognate antigen is known for these TCRs. Sequenced by immunoSEQ multiplex PCR; TCRdb stores in-frame clones only, minus some. Of more than 80,000 clones in the sample, around 83% are singletons; the top ten hold about 18%. This sample comprised unstimulated CD8+ T cells sorted from spleen or lymph node cells, obtained before intestinal transplant. The receptors stem from a human donor who received an intestinal transplant. The conserved cysteine and the conserved F or W are not part of the CDR3 here.

TRBV7-6 ASSLAEGVSPLH
TRBV19 ASSNQGRDYGYT
TRBV9 ASSVDGTGGYEQY
TRBV4-2 ASSPQGGTSNPEQY
TRBV13 ASSSRGGQPQH
TRBV5-1 ASSLGAADTQY
TRBV4-1 ASSQDRGELAPQH
TRBV4-1 ASSQDPADPEAF
TRBV27 ASSLSSGDEQY
TRBV6-5 ASSEVTGGQPQH
TRBV9 ASSVDGTNYEQY
TRBV7-9 ASSLEGGHRKNTGELF
TRBV6-4 ASTFGPGYT
TRBV19 ASSQDRGETQY
TRBV7-6 ASSLTGQAQDTQY
TRBV28 ASSLRGSYEQY
TRBV4-1 ASSEGQGATEAF
TRBV19 ASSINSKYEQY
TRBV19 ASSSIVGQNSYEQY
TRBV4-1 ASSSRGSGNTIY
TRBV7-9 ASSPEAGTPEETQY
TRBV6-5 ASSSYPDRGVNEQF
TRBV19 ASSPGTSSYEQY
TRBV29-1 SVGDREAF
TRBV4-1 ASSQPFTSGSVEQY
TRBV14 ASSPYNNEQF
TRBV28 ASSWAYEQY
TRBV10-3 AISEAAGGPRDNEQF
TRBV2 ASCLSVGESTDTQY
TRBV6-1 ASSSTGQNTEAF
TRBV5-1 ASSLEITRGGNYGYT
TRBV19 ASSTGSRWEETQY
TRBV5-4 ASSTPRDGYT
TRBV4-1 ASSQEGPFTGANVLT
TRBV28 ATQTEHTGWAKNIQY
TRBV5-1 ASSLIQGRGETQY
TRBV4-1 ASSQEGRGNEQY
TRBV4-1 ASSQVAHSNQPQH
TRBV5-4 ASSLGTGHPYGYT
TRBV27 ASSSRDRVYEQY
TRBV7-6 ASSSDRGGTGELF